This T cell receptor (beta chain) was recorded in a study of blood T cell repertoires in COVID-19. Study-level background: Collection of acute and convalescent COVID-19 samples took place in the United States, Italy and Spain. From T cells, B-cell-depleted T cells, or PBMCs came the material, which was cDNA or gDNA.

Authors' processing steps: Amplified reference gene primers provided the basis for estimating nucleated cell counts. Clones were read by immunoSEQ multiplex PCR, and TCRdb kept only the in-frame ones, dropping some. V and J calls and clone size are those listed in that table; D and trimming were worked out from the DNA. This repertoire shows 140,000 to 150,000 clones, about nine tenths found once; its top ten account for about 6.5%. V gave up 6 bases and J gave up 9 bases, with 8 bases separating them. The CDR3 covers 11 residues. Germline lookup yields CDR1 SEHNR and CDR2 FQNEAQ (reference sequence).

Sequencing was carried out using peripheral blood. The chain couples TRBV7-9 to TRBJ1-4; D is uncertain. This sequence originates from a man older than 75 with acute or convalescent COVID-19. The CDR3 reads CASRTPQKLFF. In nucleotides, the CDR3 is TGTGCCAGCAGAACACCTCAAAAACTGTTTTTT.